The rows below give T cell receptor beta chains drawn from one sample of a study of T cell responses to AZD1222 COVID-19 vaccine. The table came from immunoSEQ multiplex PCR; TCRdb's copy has only in-frame clones and leaves some out. Among 140,000 to 150,000 clones listed, about 88% were seen once. The source material was peripheral blood, sampled on day 0 of AZD1222 vaccination. The receptors stem from an adult in good health. Both conserved end residues are part of each CDR3. Fields, in order: clone size, J gene, V gene, D gene, CDR3 protein, CDR3 DNA. D genes are given only for firm matches. Clone size is given for some rows only: seen once, a few or many times, or a class if the clone is expanded.

-,TRBJ1-4,TRBV7-2,-,CASSPGGLMKKLFF,TGTGCCAGCAGCCCGGGGGGGCTAATGAAAAAACTGTTTTTT
-,TRBJ1-2,TRBV4-1,-,CASSQYRAQTNYGYTF,TGCGCCAGCAGCCAATACCGAGCTCAAACTAACTATGGCTACACCTTC
-,TRBJ2-3,TRBV5-1,TRBD1,CASGQGGSDTQYF,TGCGCCAGCGGACAGGGGGGTTCGGATACGCAGTATTTT
-,TRBJ2-5,TRBV6-2/TRBV6-3,-,CASSYFLGTQYF,TGTGCCAGCAGTTACTTTTTGGGGACCCAGTACTTC
-,TRBJ2-7,TRBV14,TRBD2,CASSQDITSGSYEQYF,TGTGCCAGCAGCCAAGATATTACTAGCGGCTCCTACGAGCAGTACTTC
-,TRBJ2-3,TRBV5-1,TRBD1,CASSLSTGGADTQYF,TGCGCCAGCAGCTTATCGACAGGGGGCGCAGATACGCAGTATTTT
-,TRBJ2-5,TRBV11-2,-,CASSLWNAETQYF,TGTGCCAGCAGCTTATGGAACGCGGAGACCCAGTACTTC
-,TRBJ2-3,TRBV27,TRBD2,CASSSGLAGVVDTQYF,TGTGCCAGCAGTTCGGGACTAGCGGGAGTGGTGGATACGCAGTATTTT
-,TRBJ2-7,TRBV2,TRBD1,CASRDRGVEQYF,TGTGCCAGCAGGGACAGGGGAGTCGAGCAGTACTTC
-,TRBJ2-3,TRBV28,-,CASSFHGSTDTQYF,TGTGCCAGCAGTTTTCACGGTAGCACAGATACGCAGTATTTT
-,TRBJ2-1,TRBV4-2,-,CASSHTFPSYNEQFF,TGTGCCAGCAGCCATACATTCCCCTCTTACAATGAGCAGTTCTTC
-,TRBJ1-3,TRBV19,TRBD1,CASSITTGVNGNTIYF,TGTGCCAGTAGTATCACGACAGGGGTGAATGGAAACACCATATATTTT
-,TRBJ2-5,TRBV9,TRBD2,CASSVGREVGVRQETQYF,TGTGCCAGCAGCGTAGGGCGGGAGGTTGGGGTGCGGCAAGAGACCCAGTACTTC
-,TRBJ2-3,TRBV7-2,TRBD2,CASSPLAGVADTQYF,TGTGCCAGCAGCCCTCTAGCGGGAGTTGCAGATACGCAGTATTTT
medium-sized,TRBJ2-2,TRBV19,-,CASSKPGETGELFF,TGTGCCAGTAGTAAACCAGGGGAGACCGGGGAGCTGTTTTTT
once,TRBJ1-1,TRBV29-1,-,CSVVARVEGTEAFF,TGCAGCGTTGTAGCCAGGGTGGAGGGGACTGAAGCTTTCTTT
-,TRBJ2-5,TRBV9,-,CASSVSGGQLPETQYF,TGTGCCAGCAGCGTCTCGGGGGGACAGCTCCCGGAGACCCAGTACTTC
-,TRBJ2-3,TRBV21-1,-,CARSGTDTQYF,TGTGCCCGCAGCGGCACAGATACGCAGTATTTT
-,TRBJ2-1,TRBV5-4,TRBD1,CASSPGQGRYNEQFF,TGTGCCAGCAGCCCGGGACAGGGGAGATACAATGAGCAGTTCTTC
-,TRBJ2-5,TRBV15,-,CATSRDLAGGGTQYF,TGTGCCACCAGCAGAGATCTAGCAGGGGGAGGGACCCAGTACTTC
-,TRBJ2-1,TRBV28,TRBD2,CASSPGRVSDEQFF,TGTGCCAGCAGTCCGGGGAGGGTATCCGATGAGCAGTTCTTC
-,TRBJ1-1,TRBV7-2,-,CASSLDPQNTEAFF,TGTGCCAGCAGCTTAGATCCACAGAACACTGAAGCTTTCTTT
-,TRBJ1-2,TRBV6-1,-,CASSERGISGYTF,TGTGCCAGCAGTGAGCGAGGAATTAGTGGCTACACCTTC
-,TRBJ1-2,TRBV4-2,-,CASSQVAGRSGYTF,TGTGCCAGCAGCCAAGTCGCAGGGAGAAGTGGCTACACCTTC
-,TRBJ2-3,TRBV4-3,-,CASSQASGLVTDTQYF,TGCGCCAGCAGCCAAGCAAGCGGGTTGGTCACAGATACGCAGTATTTT
-,TRBJ1-6,TRBV4-3,-,CASSRATGLSPLHF,TGCGCCAGCAGCCGAGCGACAGGACTTTCACCCCTCCACTTT
-,TRBJ1-6,TRBV6-2/TRBV6-3,TRBD1,CASSPTATGVSYNSPLHF,TGTGCCAGCAGTCCAACCGCTACAGGGGTCTCCTATAATTCACCCCTCCACTTT
-,TRBJ1-3,TRBV7-2,-,CASSLLSVGNTIYF,TGTGCCAGCAGCTTATTATCCGTCGGAAACACCATATATTTT
-,TRBJ1-4,TRBV6-5,-,CASSYGPYEKLFF,TGTGCCAGCAGTTATGGGCCCTATGAAAAACTGTTTTTT
few,TRBJ2-1,TRBV19,-,CASSIIVSSGSYNEQFF,TGTGCCAGTAGTATAATTGTGAGTAGCGGTAGCTACAATGAGCAGTTCTTC
once,TRBJ1-1,TRBV28,-,CASSSPGTANTEAFF,TGTGCCAGCAGTTCCCCCGGGACTGCTAACACTGAAGCTTTCTTT
-,TRBJ1-4,TRBV15,TRBD1,CATSRNRGGELFF,TGTGCCACCAGCAGAAACAGGGGAGGGGAACTGTTTTTT
once,TRBJ2-3,TRBV7-2,-,CASSPDSRTDTQYF,TGTGCCAGCAGCCCCGACAGCCGCACAGATACGCAGTATTTT
-,TRBJ2-1,TRBV7-9,-,CASSDLLASSYNEQFF,TGTGCCAGCAGCGACCTTCTAGCGAGCTCCTACAATGAGCAGTTCTTC
-,TRBJ1-5,TRBV24-1,-,CATSSGWNSNQPQHF,TGTGCCACCAGTTCAGGGTGGAATAGCAATCAGCCCCAGCATTTT
once,TRBJ2-2,TRBV5-1,TRBD2,CASSLTSGRTGELFF,TGCGCCAGCAGCCTGACTAGCGGGAGGACCGGGGAGCTGTTTTTT
-,TRBJ2-1,TRBV19,-,CASSDQRWADEQFF,TGTGCCAGTAGTGACCAGCGGTGGGCGGATGAGCAGTTCTTC
-,TRBJ2-1,TRBV28,TRBD2,CASSLSWLAGGGRDEQFF,TGTGCCAGCAGTTTATCCTGGCTAGCGGGAGGGGGCAGGGATGAGCAGTTCTTC
-,TRBJ2-7,TRBV5-4,TRBD1,CASSQKRDRGDEQYF,TGTGCCAGCAGCCAAAAAAGGGACAGGGGGGACGAGCAGTACTTC
-,TRBJ2-1,TRBV7-7,-,CASSPEIGIPYNEQFF,TGTGCCAGCAGCCCCGAGATTGGGATCCCCTACAATGAGCAGTTCTTC
few,TRBJ1-2,TRBV28,-,CASSRGGGGYGYTF,TGTGCCAGCAGTCGAGGCGGGGGTGGCTATGGCTACACCTTC
-,TRBJ2-1,TRBV11-1,-,CASSLDDTYNEQFF,TGTGCCAGCAGCTTAGACGATACCTACAATGAGCAGTTCTTC
-,TRBJ2-7,TRBV5-5,-,CASSLGGIYEQYF,TGTGCCAGCAGCTTGGGCGGGATCTACGAGCAGTACTTC
-,TRBJ1-2,TRBV18,-,CASSPRAQGGGYTF,TGTGCCAGCTCACCACGGGCCCAGGGTGGTGGCTACACCTTC
few,TRBJ2-5,TRBV5-1,-,CASRAVQETQYF,TGCGCCAGCCGTGCAGTGCAAGAGACCCAGTACTTC
-,TRBJ2-1,TRBV3-1/TRBV3-2,TRBD2,CASSQGSAGGLRRDEQFF,TGTGCCAGCAGCCAAGGCTCTGCGGGAGGGCTTCGGAGAGATGAGCAGTTCTTC
few,TRBJ1-5,TRBV28,-,CASSSPGLDQPQHF,TGTGCCAGCAGTTCCCCGGGTTTGGATCAGCCCCAGCATTTT
-,TRBJ1-1,TRBV7-3,TRBD1,CASSQGGRGTEAFF,TGTGCCAGCAGCCAAGGGGGCCGAGGCACTGAAGCTTTCTTT
-,TRBJ2-2,TRBV5-6,-,CASSLVQGRTNTGELFF,TGTGCCAGCAGCTTGGTACAGGGGAGGACGAACACCGGGGAGCTGTTTTTT
-,TRBJ1-2,TRBV5-5,-,CASSLEAINYGYTF,TGTGCCAGCAGCTTGGAGGCGATCAACTATGGCTACACCTTC
few,TRBJ1-2,TRBV19,TRBD1,CASIRGPLANYGYTF,TGTGCCAGTATCAGGGGGCCGTTAGCTAACTATGGCTACACCTTC